This TCR beta chain was retrieved from a study of T cell repertoires in cytomegalovirus infection. Study-wide context: Recently identified HLA-C-restricted and well-studied HLA-B-restricted CMV epitopes were used. Public TCR beta signatures provided an indication of both CMV infection and a matching HLA type.

A remark on this clonotype: As yet, its antigen is unknown.

Trimming took 4 bases from V and 0 from J; bases not matched to a gene: 3. The germline gives CDR1 MNHNS, CDR2 SASEGT. The CDR3 has 15 residues. Study-wide findings and caveats: Cumulative frequency of public TCR beta families picked out carriers of CMV plus the relevant HLA. Ex vivo responses were dominated by HLA-C-restricted CMV-specific TCR beta clonotypes.

TCRdb reanalysed the reads using MiXCR and keeps one entry per CDR3 protein. Among roughly 800,000 distinct CDR3 sequences, just under 30% were seen once, and the ten largest hold under 15%. The V gene is TRBV6-1, the J gene TRBJ2-1, with 7 bases lining up with TRBD2. This TCR was sampled from a human donor in good health (CMV status not recorded). Some clones in this sample may be carry-over from other donors' samples. Sequencing was performed on cultured CD8+ T cells from PBMCs, taken from culture after CMV antigen stimulation. CDR3: CASSVLAGSYNEQFF. The CDR3 DNA sequence: TGTGCCAGCAGTGTCTTAGCGGGCTCCTACAATGAGCAGTTCTTC.